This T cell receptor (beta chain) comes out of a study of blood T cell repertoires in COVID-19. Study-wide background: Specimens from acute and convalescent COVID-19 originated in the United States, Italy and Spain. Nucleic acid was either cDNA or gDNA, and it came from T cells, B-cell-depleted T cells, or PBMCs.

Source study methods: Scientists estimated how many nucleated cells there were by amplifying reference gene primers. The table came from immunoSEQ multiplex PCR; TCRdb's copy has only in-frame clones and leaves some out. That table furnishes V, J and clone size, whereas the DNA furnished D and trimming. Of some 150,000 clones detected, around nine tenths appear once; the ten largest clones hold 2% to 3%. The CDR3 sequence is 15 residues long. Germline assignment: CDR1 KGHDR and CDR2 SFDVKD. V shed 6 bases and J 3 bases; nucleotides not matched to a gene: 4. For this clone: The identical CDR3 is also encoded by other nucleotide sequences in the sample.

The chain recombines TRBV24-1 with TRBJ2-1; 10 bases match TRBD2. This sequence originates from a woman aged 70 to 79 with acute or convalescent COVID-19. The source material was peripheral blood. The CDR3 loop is CATSSSGGIYNEQFF. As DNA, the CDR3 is TGTGCCACCAGTAGTAGCGGGGGGATCTACAATGAGCAGTTCTTC.